This TCR beta chain derives from a study of graft-versus-host responses after intestinal transplantation. The wider study: Multivisceral, liver-intestinal, or isolated intestinal grafts went to recipients. Anti-thymocyte globulin induction was given to all recipients, followed by tacrolimus and steroids for approximately three years. Findings and limits, study-wide: Recipient-marrow GvH clones were detected, some having first appeared in ileum or blood.

Only in-frame clones appear in the TCRdb table, and some are missing; sequencing was by immunoSEQ multiplex PCR. The sample carries about 21,000 clones, roughly two fifths recorded once. Each mixed lymphocyte reaction held approximately 200,000 CFSE-labeled responders and approximately 200,000 irradiated violet-dye-labeled stimulators. This CDR3 region has 15 residues. V lost 4 bases and J 2 bases, leaving 12 bases between the germline ends. Germline-derived CDR1 and CDR2 are SNHLY and FYNNEI. This sample comprised alloreactive CD8+ T cells from a mixed lymphocyte reaction culture, obtained before intestinal transplant. Specified subset: CFSE-low proliferating T cells sorted from roughly 6-day pre-transplant mixed lymphocyte reaction (GvH or HvG direction). This receptor was taken from a human patient who received an intestinal transplant. The chain is built from TRBV2 and TRBJ1-5; D not resolved. This CDR3 reads CASSVEGMGNQPQHF. CDR3 coding DNA: TGTGCCAGCAGTGTCGAGGGAATGGGCAATCAGCCCCAGCATTTT.